These T cell receptor beta chains were read from a single sample in a study of technical replicates of blood from a few donors. Sequencing used immunoSEQ multiplex PCR; TCRdb keeps in-frame clones, though not all of them. The sample shows under 100,000 clones, approximately 95% of them seen only once. The sequenced sample was T cells isolated from PBMCs. The receptors originated from a human donor in good health. The CDR3 runs from the conserved cysteine through the conserved F or W. Fields, in order: CDR3 protein, CDR3 DNA, CDR3 length, clone size, D gene, V gene, J gene. A D gene is named only where the DNA matches it firmly. The size field is filled for only some rows; it gives once, few, many or a size class.

CDR3: CAISGYGYTF; DNA: TGTGCCATCTCAGGTTATGGCTACACCTTC; length: 10; size: -; D: -; V: TRBV6-1; J: TRBJ1-2
CDR3: CASSEGSLRGRQPQHF; DNA: TGTGCCAGCAGTGAAGGGTCTCTCAGGGGCAGACAGCCCCAGCATTTT; length: 16; size: -; D: -; V: TRBV6-1; J: TRBJ1-5
CDR3: CASRTSGTNTGELFF; DNA: TGTGCCAGCAGAACTAGCGGAACGAACACCGGGGAGCTGTTTTTT; length: 15; size: -; D: TRBD2; V: TRBV6-5; J: TRBJ2-2
CDR3: CASTPPGGRSTDTQYF; DNA: TGTGCCAGCACCCCGCCGGGGGGCCGTAGCACAGATACGCAGTATTTT; length: 16; size: once; D: -; V: TRBV7-9; J: TRBJ2-3
CDR3: CASIQTVNTEAFF; DNA: TGTGCCAGCATTCAGACAGTGAACACTGAAGCTTTCTTT; length: 13; size: -; D: -; V: TRBV6-1; J: TRBJ1-1
CDR3: CASSLTDLKEQFF; DNA: TGTGCCAGCAGCTTGACTGACCTTAAAGAGCAGTTCTTC; length: 13; size: -; D: -; V: TRBV11-2; J: TRBJ2-1
CDR3: CASNVEITSDQPQHF; DNA: TGTGCCAGTAATGTGGAGATTACGAGCGATCAGCCCCAGCATTTT; length: 15; size: -; D: -; V: TRBV19; J: TRBJ1-5
CDR3: CASGLAGRTVEETQYF; DNA: TGTGCCAGCGGACTAGCGGGTCGCACCGTAGAAGAGACCCAGTACTTC; length: 16; size: -; D: TRBD2; V: TRBV27; J: TRBJ2-5
CDR3: CASSQDPSGETYTDTQYF; DNA: TGCGCCAGCAGCCAAGACCCTAGCGGGGAAACCTACACAGATACGCAGTATTTT; length: 18; size: -; D: TRBD2; V: TRBV4-1; J: TRBJ2-3
CDR3: CASRAGGSSYEQYF; DNA: TGTGCCAGCAGGGCGGGGGGGAGCTCCTACGAGCAGTACTTC; length: 14; size: -; D: TRBD2; V: TRBV7-9; J: TRBJ2-7
CDR3: CASSALQETQYF; DNA: TGTGCCAGCAGCGCCCTCCAAGAGACCCAGTACTTC; length: 12; size: -; D: -; V: TRBV9; J: TRBJ2-5
CDR3: CASGPKAGGGTDTQYF; DNA: TGTGCCAGCGGTCCAAAAGCGGGAGGTGGGACAGATACGCAGTATTTT; length: 16; size: -; D: TRBD2; V: TRBV2; J: TRBJ2-3
CDR3: CASSPLTGAYYEQYF; DNA: TGTGCCAGCAGCCCGCTGACAGGGGCCTACTACGAGCAGTACTTC; length: 15; size: once; D: TRBD1; V: TRBV7-2; J: TRBJ2-7
CDR3: CASSVQGGYGYTF; DNA: TGTGCCAGCAGCGTGCAGGGTGGCTATGGCTACACCTTC; length: 13; size: few; D: -; V: TRBV9; J: TRBJ1-2
CDR3: CASSLRDSSNSPLHF; DNA: TGTGCCAGCAGCCTCCGGGACAGTAGTAATTCACCCCTCCACTTT; length: 15; size: once; D: TRBD1; V: TRBV7-3; J: TRBJ1-6
CDR3: CASSLRRGLISTDTQYF; DNA: TGCGCCAGCAGCCTCCGCAGGGGTCTAATCAGCACAGATACGCAGTATTTT; length: 17; size: once; D: -; V: TRBV5-1; J: TRBJ2-3